Below, 27 T cell receptor beta chains from the same sample are listed, as sequenced in a study of blood T cell repertoires in COVID-19. Generated by immunoSEQ multiplex PCR, the TCRdb table keeps only in-frame clones and is missing some. The data contain over 200,000 clones, about nine tenths of them singletons. The specimen sequenced was peripheral blood. The receptors were sampled from a woman between 40 and 50 years old with acute or convalescent COVID-19.

This chain uses TRBV13 with TRBJ2-5, with D possibly TRBD1 on 6 matching bases. Trimming stripped 3 bases from V and 3 bases from J, with 14 bases between. CDR1 is PRHDT, CDR2 FYEKMQ, per germline (reference sequence). CDR3 length equals 15 residues. The CDR3 loop reads CASSFLQAGEETQYF. The CDR3 nucleotides are TGTGCCAGCAGCTTTTTACAGGCAGGGGAAGAGACCCAGTACTTC.

The rearrangement joins TRBV3-1 (or the pseudogene TRBV3-2) to TRBJ2-3; TRBD2 agrees at 7 bases. The germline gives CDR1 LGHDT, CDR2 YNNKEL (reference sequence). This CDR3 contains 14 residues. With 3 bases clipped from V and 3 bases from J, the junction kept 3 bases outside the gene matches. CDR3 protein: CASSQRGTTDTQYF. The CDR3 DNA follows: TGTGCCAGCAGCCAGCGGGGGACGACAGATACGCAGTATTTT.

The V and J genes are TRBV2 and TRBJ1-5, with 7 bases lining up with TRBD1. The V gene's germline CDR1 is SNHLY and CDR2 FYNNEI. With 4 bases clipped from V and 4 bases from J, the junction kept 7 bases outside the gene matches. The CDR3 has 15 amino acids. CDR3 region: CASSVGQLPNQPQHF. The CDR3 DNA sequence: TGTGCCAGCAGTGTGGGACAGCTCCCAAATCAGCCCCAGCATTTT.

The chain couples TRBV6-5 to TRBJ2-1, with a possible D match to TRBD1 (5 bases). Trimming took off 0 bases at V and 5 bases at J, with 14 bases between the two ends. The germline CDR1 and CDR2 sequences are MNHEY and SVGAGI. The CDR3 is made up of 16 amino acids. The CDR3 DNA follows: TGTGCCAGCAGTTACTCCCTGGGGCTCAGAGACAATGAGCAGTTCTTC. It encodes CASSYSLGLRDNEQFF.

V and J are TRBV4-1 and TRBJ2-3; 7 bases are shared with TRBD2. With 3 bases clipped from V and 3 bases from J, the junction kept 12 bases outside the gene matches. This CDR3 has 17 residues. Germline V gene sequence: CDR1 MGHRA, CDR2 YSYEKL. CDR3 sequence: CASSHDERLARTDTQYF. CDR3 nucleotide sequence: TGCGCCAGCAGCCATGATGAAAGACTAGCTCGAACAGATACGCAGTATTTT.

There are a few counts of this clone. The chain joins TRBV4-1 to TRBJ1-2; D is unclear. Germline loops: CDR1 MGHRA, CDR2 YSYEKL. This CDR3 comprises 16 residues. Trimming removed 2 bases from V and 4 bases from J, with 17 bases in between. This CDR3 reads CASSQFITTAGYGYTF. The CDR3 DNA sequence: TGCGCCAGCAGCCAATTTATAACAACAGCCGGCTATGGCTACACCTTC.

The chain carries TRBV5-1 and TRBJ2-5; TRBD2 aligns across 7 bases. V lost 2 bases to trimming and J lost 0 bases; unmatched junction nucleotides: 16. Germline CDR1 and CDR2: SGHRS and YFSETQ. This CDR3 contains 19 residues. CDR3 region: CASSLVWGGSPVDQETQYF. The CDR3 region has the DNA TGCGCCAGCAGCTTAGTTTGGGGGGGGAGTCCTGTGGACCAAGAGACCCAGTACTTC.

The chain uses TRBV6-5 and TRBJ1-1; TRBD1 might be the D (6 bases). Germline V gives CDR1 MNHEY, CDR2 SVGAGI. Trimming took off 2 bases at V and 8 bases at J, with 12 bases between the two ends. The CDR3 is 13 amino acids. Here the CDR3 reads CASSYPGRGEAFF. As DNA, the CDR3 is TGTGCCAGCAGTTACCCGGGGAGGGGGGAAGCTTTCTTT.

This chain links TRBV6-1 with TRBJ2-4; TRBD1 matches 10 bases. The CDR3 is 16 residues long. V was clipped by 0 bases and J by 1 base; unmatched bases: 0. CDR1 is MNHNS, CDR2 SASEGT, per germline. CDR3 amino acids: CASSEAGQGAKNIQYF. The CDR3 coding sequence is TGTGCCAGCAGTGAAGCGGGACAGGGGGCCAAAAACATTCAGTACTTC.

The chain joins TRBV19 to TRBJ1-1, with D possibly TRBD1 on 5 matching bases. Germline CDR1 is LNHDA and CDR2 is SQIVND (reference sequence). The CDR3 is 14 amino acids. V was clipped by 1 base and J by 1 base, with 7 bases between them. Written as DNA, the CDR3 is TGTGCCAGTAGTATAGGGGGCAGGAACACTGAAGCTTTCTTT. Translating it yields CASSIGGRNTEAFF.

DNA of the CDR3: TGTGCCAGCAGTGAATTAGAGCCTAGAGGAGAGACCCAGTACTTC. It encodes CASSELEPRGETQYF. The chain links TRBV25-1 to TRBJ2-5, with D unresolved. Deletions cut 1 base from V and 4 bases from J, with 13 bases between. Germline V gene sequence: CDR1 MGHDK, CDR2 SYGVNS. This CDR3 is 15 amino acids long.

This clone was observed a single time. This rearrangement joins TRBV11-2 to TRBJ2-7; unclear D gene. CDR3 size: 12 residues. Germline V lookup: CDR1 SGHAT, CDR2 FQNNGV. V shed 5 bases and J shed 6 bases, with 11 bases lying between them. This CDR3 is CASSDFWAEQYV. In DNA, the CDR3 is TGTGCCAGCAGCGATTTTTGGGCCGAGCAGTACGTC.

V gene TRBV28 combines with J gene TRBJ1-1; D is uncertain. Trimming shortened V by 3 bases and J by 1 base, and 9 bases separated the two germline ends. Germline-derived CDR1 and CDR2 are MDHEN and SYDVKM. The CDR3 spans 14 residues. CDR3 bases: TGTGCCAGCAGTTTCCACTCCCCGAACACTGAAGCTTTCTTT. It yields the protein CASSFHSPNTEAFF.

The chain joins TRBV5-8 to TRBJ2-7; possibly TRBD2 for D (6 bases). CDR3 length equals 14 residues. Per germline, CDR1 SGHTS and CDR2 YDEGEE. V lost 4 bases and J 0 bases, leaving 11 bases between the germline ends. CDR3 nucleotides: TGTGCCAGCAGCACGGGGGACTTCTCCTACGAGCAGTACGTC. Protein: CASSTGDFSYEQYV.

This rearrangement joins TRBV15 to TRBJ2-2; maybe TRBD1 (5 bases). Germline V lookup: CDR1 LNHNV, CDR2 YYDKDF (reference sequence). CDR3 length: 14 residues. Between the trimmed V and J ends, which lost 3 bases and 1 base, there was a span of 6 bases. The CDR3 loop is CATSRTENTGELFF. The CDR3 bases are TGTGCCACCAGCAGGACAGAGAACACCGGGGAGCTGTTTTTT.

The chain links TRBV6-4 to TRBJ1-1; TRBD1 is a possible D gene (6 bases). V lost 3 bases to trimming and J lost 4 bases, with 15 bases between them. The length of the CDR3 is 15 residues. Looked up from germline, CDR1 is MRHNA and CDR2 is SNTAGT. The CDR3 loop reads CASSESGTRGTEAFF. The DNA of the CDR3 is TGTGCCAGCAGTGAATCCGGGACCAGGGGCACTGAAGCTTTCTTT.

The chain recombines TRBV10-2 with TRBJ2-1; tentatively, D is TRBD2 (6 bases). The germline V and J ends were trimmed by 2 bases and 4 bases, with 18 bases remaining between them. Per germline, CDR1 WSHSY and CDR2 SAAADI. The CDR3 totals 17 residues. This CDR3 reads CASSEGGLAGRYNEQFF. The DNA of the CDR3 is TGCGCCAGCAGTGAGGGGGGTTTGGCGGGGCGATACAATGAGCAGTTCTTC.

The V and J genes are TRBV6-5 and TRBJ1-5; 8 nucleotides align to TRBD1. The CDR3 runs to 15 residues. V was clipped by 2 bases and J by 3 bases; unmatched bases: 3. CDR1 and CDR2 (germline): MNHEY, SVGAGI. CDR3 coding DNA: TGTGCCAGCAGTTACGGACAGGGTTTCAATCAGCCCCAGCATTTT. Encoded protein: CASSYGQGFNQPQHF.

The chain recombines TRBV7-6 with TRBJ2-3; no clear D gene. Germline V CDR1 and CDR2: SGHVS, FNYEAQ. Trimming removed 5 bases from V and 5 bases from J, with 17 bases in between. CDR3 length: 15 amino acids. CDR3 sequence (DNA): TGTGCCAGCAGCCGAGATATAGAGGTTCAAGATACGCAGTATTTT. This translates into CASSRDIEVQDTQYF.

The chain couples TRBV3-1 (or the pseudogene TRBV3-2) to TRBJ2-1; 12 nucleotides align to TRBD2. V gave up 6 bases and J gave up 9 bases; unmatched junction bases: 12. The CDR3 extends over 16 amino acids. CDR1 is LGHDT, CDR2 YNNKEL, per germline (reference sequence). This CDR3 reads CASRPLAGGRPGEQFF. Here the CDR3 DNA reads TGTGCCAGCAGGCCACTAGCGGGGGGCCGTCCTGGTGAGCAGTTCTTC.

V is TRBV19 and J is TRBJ1-2; TRBD1 aligns across 7 bases. With 7 bases clipped from V and 2 bases from J, the junction kept 7 bases outside the gene matches. There are 14 residues in the CDR3. Germline CDR1 LNHDA, CDR2 SQIVND (reference sequence). The CDR3 sequence: CASKGDSPNYGYTF. The CDR3, as DNA: TGTGCCAGTAAAGGGGACAGCCCAAACTATGGCTACACCTTC. Drawing the rest from reference TRBV19 and TRBJ1-2, the complete variable domain is DGGITQSPKYLFRKEGQNVTLSCEQNLNHDAMYWYRQDPGQGLRLIYYSQIVNDFQKGDIAEGYSVSREKKESFPLTVTSAQKNPTAFYLCASKGDSPNYGYTFGSGTRLTVV.

This clone came up once. The chain recombines TRBV4-1 with TRBJ1-5; 7 bases line up with TRBD1. CDR1 is MGHRA, CDR2 YSYEKL, per germline. Trimming at V came to 2 bases and at J to 2 bases, leaving 6 bases not matched to a gene. The CDR3 runs to 16 residues. In DNA, the CDR3 is TGCGCCAGCAGCCAACCACAGGGGACTGGCAATCAGCCCCAGCATTTT. Its protein is CASSQPQGTGNQPQHF.

The rearrangement uses TRBV5-1 and TRBJ2-5; 13 bases fit TRBD2. The CDR3 is 16 residues long. The V gene's germline CDR1 is SGHRS and CDR2 YFSETQ. After removal of 4 bases from V and 4 bases from J, the junction contained 7 bases not matched to a gene. Here the CDR3 reads CASSPGTSGVLETQYF. For the CDR3, the DNA is TGCGCCAGCAGCCCAGGGACTAGCGGGGTACTAGAGACCCAGTACTTC.

The J gene is TRBJ1-2, the V gene TRBV10-3; D may be TRBD1 (6 bases). V was trimmed by 4 bases and J by 0 bases, leaving 12 bases between them. The CDR3 runs to 15 residues. Germline loops: CDR1 ENHRY, CDR2 SYGVKD. The CDR3 DNA reads TGTGCCATCAGTGTAGACCGGACAGCTAACTATGGCTACACCTTC. Translation gives CAISVDRTANYGYTF.

The chain combines TRBV24-1 with TRBJ2-3; D is unresolved. The CDR3 is made up of 14 amino acids. Germline V gene data show CDR1 as KGHDR and CDR2 as SFDVKD. Trimming removed 3 bases at V and 4 bases at J, with 10 bases between. CDR3: CATSDPGKADTQYF. The CDR3 nucleotides read TGTGCCACCAGTGATCCAGGCAAAGCAGATACGCAGTATTTT.

This sequence joins TRBV14 and TRBJ2-7; 7 bases map to TRBD1. Germline-derived CDR1 and CDR2 are SGHDN and FVKESK. This CDR3 spans 14 amino acids. Trimming cost V 1 base and J 4 bases; bases outside gene matches: 4. The CDR3 DNA sequence: TGTGCCAGCAGCCAAGGAACAGGGGCGTACGAGCAGTACGTC. Amino acids: CASSQGTGAYEQYV.

The V gene is TRBV4-1, the J gene TRBJ2-5; 10 bases are shared with TRBD2. The CDR3 consists of 16 residues. Germline CDR1 is MGHRA and CDR2 is YSYEKL. J gave up 3 bases and V 1 base, and 5 bases lay outside the gene matches. CDR3 sequence (DNA): TGCGCCAGCAGCCAAGGGCGAGGACTAGCGGAAGAGACCCAGTACTTC. As protein: CASSQGRGLAEETQYF.